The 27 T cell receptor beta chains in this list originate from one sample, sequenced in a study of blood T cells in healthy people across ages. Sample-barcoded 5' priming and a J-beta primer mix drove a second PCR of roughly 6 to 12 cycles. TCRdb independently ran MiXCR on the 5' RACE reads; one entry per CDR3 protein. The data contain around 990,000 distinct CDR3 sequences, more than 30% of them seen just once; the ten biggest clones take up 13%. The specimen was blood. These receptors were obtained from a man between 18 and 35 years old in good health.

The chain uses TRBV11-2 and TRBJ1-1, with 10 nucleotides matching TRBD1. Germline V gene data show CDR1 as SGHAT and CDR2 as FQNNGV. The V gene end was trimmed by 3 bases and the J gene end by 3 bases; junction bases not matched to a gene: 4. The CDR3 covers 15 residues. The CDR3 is CASSLTGGWDTEAFF. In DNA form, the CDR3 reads TGTGCCAGCAGCTTGACAGGGGGCTGGGACACTGAAGCTTTCTTT.

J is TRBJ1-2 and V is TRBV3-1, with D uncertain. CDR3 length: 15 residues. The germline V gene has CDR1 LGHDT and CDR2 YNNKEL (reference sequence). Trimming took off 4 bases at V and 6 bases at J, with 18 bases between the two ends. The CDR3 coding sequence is TGTGCCAGCAGCCCACTTAACGCGAGGATCCATGGCTACACCTTC. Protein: CASSPLNARIHGYTF.

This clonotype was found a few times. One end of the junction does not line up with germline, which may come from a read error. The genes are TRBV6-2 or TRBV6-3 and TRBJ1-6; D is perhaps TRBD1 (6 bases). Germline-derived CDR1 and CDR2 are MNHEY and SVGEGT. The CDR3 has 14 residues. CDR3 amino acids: CASTWDIYNSPPHF. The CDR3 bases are TGTGCCAGCACCTGGGACATCTATAATTCACCCCCCCACTTT.

For the CDR3, the DNA is TGTGCCAGCAACCAAATCCCCAGCACAGATACGCAGTATTTT. This sequence encodes CASNQIPSTDTQYF. The rearrangement joins TRBV7-9 to TRBJ2-3; D remains unclear. The CDR3 sequence is 14 residues long. V lost 7 bases to trimming and J lost 0 bases, with 11 bases between them. From germline, CDR1 is SEHNR and CDR2 FQNEAQ (reference sequence).

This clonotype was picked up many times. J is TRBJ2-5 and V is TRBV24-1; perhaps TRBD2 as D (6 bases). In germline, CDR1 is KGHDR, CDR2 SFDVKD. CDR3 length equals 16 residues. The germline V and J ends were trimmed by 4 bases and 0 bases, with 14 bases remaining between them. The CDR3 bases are TGTGCCACCAGTGACCAGAACGGGAGTGACCAAGAGACCCAGTACTTC. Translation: CATSDQNGSDQETQYF.

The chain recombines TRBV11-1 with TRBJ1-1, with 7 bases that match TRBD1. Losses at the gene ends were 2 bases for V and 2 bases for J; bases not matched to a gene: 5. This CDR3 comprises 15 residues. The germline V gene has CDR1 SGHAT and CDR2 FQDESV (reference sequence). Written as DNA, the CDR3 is TGTGCCAGCAGCTTATTCACAGGGGTCAACACTGAAGCTTTCTTT. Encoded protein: CASSLFTGVNTEAFF.

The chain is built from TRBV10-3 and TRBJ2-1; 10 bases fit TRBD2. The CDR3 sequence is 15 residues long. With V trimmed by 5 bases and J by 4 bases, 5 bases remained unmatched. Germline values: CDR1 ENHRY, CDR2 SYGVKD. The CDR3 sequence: CAISTGTSEYNEQFF. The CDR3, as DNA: TGTGCCATCAGTACCGGGACTAGCGAGTACAATGAGCAGTTCTTC.

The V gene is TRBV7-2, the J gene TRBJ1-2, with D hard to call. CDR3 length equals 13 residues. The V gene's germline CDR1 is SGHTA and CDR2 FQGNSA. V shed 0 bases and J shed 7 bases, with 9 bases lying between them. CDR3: CTSSLAQDSGYTF. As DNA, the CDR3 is TGTACCAGCAGCTTAGCTCAGGATTCTGGCTACACCTTC. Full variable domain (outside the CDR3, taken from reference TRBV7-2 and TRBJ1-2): GAGVSQSPSNKVTEKGKDVELRCDPISGHTALYWYRQSLGQGLEFLIYFQGNSAPDKSGLPSDRFSAERTGGSVSTLTIQRTQQEDSAVYLCTSSLAQDSGYTFGSGTRLTVV.

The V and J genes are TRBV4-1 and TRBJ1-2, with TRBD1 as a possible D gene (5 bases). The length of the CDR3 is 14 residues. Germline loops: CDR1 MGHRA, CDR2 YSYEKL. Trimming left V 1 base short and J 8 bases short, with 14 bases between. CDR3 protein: CASSQVGGLRGYTF. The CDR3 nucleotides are TGCGCCAGCAGCCAAGTCGGGGGGTTGCGAGGCTACACCTTC.

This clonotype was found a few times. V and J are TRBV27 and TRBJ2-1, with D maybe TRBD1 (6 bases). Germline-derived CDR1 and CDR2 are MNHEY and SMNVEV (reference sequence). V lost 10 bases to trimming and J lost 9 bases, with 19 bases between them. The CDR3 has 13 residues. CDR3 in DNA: TGTGCCACCAACAGGGCCCTAAGGGGTGAGCAGTTCTTC. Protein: CATNRALRGEQFF.

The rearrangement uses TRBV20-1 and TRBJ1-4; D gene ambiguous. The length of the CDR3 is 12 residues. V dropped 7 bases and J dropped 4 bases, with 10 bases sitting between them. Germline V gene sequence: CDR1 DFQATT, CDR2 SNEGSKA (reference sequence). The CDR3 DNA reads TGCAGTGTTCAACAGCGTAATGAAAAACTGTTTTTT. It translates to CSVQQRNEKLFF.

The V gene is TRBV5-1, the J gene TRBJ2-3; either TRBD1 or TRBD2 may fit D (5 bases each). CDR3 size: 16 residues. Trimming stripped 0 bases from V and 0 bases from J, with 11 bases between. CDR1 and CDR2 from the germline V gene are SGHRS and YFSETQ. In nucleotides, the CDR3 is TGCGCCAGCAGCTTGGGAGGGGCAACTAGCACAGATACGCAGTATTTT. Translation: CASSLGGATSTDTQYF.

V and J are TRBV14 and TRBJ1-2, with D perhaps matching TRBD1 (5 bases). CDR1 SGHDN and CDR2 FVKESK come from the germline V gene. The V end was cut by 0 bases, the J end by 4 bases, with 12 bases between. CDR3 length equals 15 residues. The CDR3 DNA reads TGTGCCAGCAGCCAAGATCAGAGGGGTACCTATGGCTACACCTTC. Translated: CASSQDQRGTYGYTF.

The CDR3 sequence: CASSFRGAGQETQYF. The CDR3 DNA reads as TGTGCCAGCAGTTTTAGAGGAGCGGGACAAGAGACCCAGTACTTC. The chain has TRBV12-3 or TRBV12-4 and TRBJ2-5, with 7 bases that match TRBD2. V lost 3 bases, J lost 2 bases, and 6 bases stayed unmatched. The CDR3 sequence is 15 residues long.

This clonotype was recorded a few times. The CDR3 sequence is CASSPVAQSNTEAFF. CDR3 DNA sequence: TGTGCCAGCAGCCCAGTCGCGCAGTCGAACACTGAAGCTTTCTTT. The rearrangement uses TRBV13 and TRBJ1-1; D gene unclear. The CDR3 contains 15 residues. Germline V gene lookup returns CDR1 PRHDT and CDR2 FYEKMQ (reference sequence). Trimming stripped 5 bases from V and 1 base from J, with 14 bases between.

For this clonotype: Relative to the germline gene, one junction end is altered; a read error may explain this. Written as DNA, the CDR3 is TGTGCCAGCAGTTTCCGGGGAACTAATGAAAAACTGTTTTTT. This gives the protein CASSFRGTNEKLFF. The chain employs TRBV5-1 and TRBJ1-4; the D is unclear. The CDR3 runs to 14 residues. Germline CDR1 and CDR2: SGHRS and YFSETQ.

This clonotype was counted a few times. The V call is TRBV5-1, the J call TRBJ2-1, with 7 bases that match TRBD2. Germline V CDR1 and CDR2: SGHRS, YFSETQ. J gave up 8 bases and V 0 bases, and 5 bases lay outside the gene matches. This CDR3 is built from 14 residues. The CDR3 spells CASSLEGGVDEQFF. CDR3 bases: TGCGCCAGCAGCTTGGAGGGAGGGGTCGATGAGCAGTTCTTC.

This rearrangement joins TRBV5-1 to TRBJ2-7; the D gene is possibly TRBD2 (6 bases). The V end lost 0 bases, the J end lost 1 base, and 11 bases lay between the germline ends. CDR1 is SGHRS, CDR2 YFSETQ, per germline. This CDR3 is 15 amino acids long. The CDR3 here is CASSLDAGRSYEQYF. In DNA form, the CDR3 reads TGCGCCAGCAGCTTGGACGCAGGGAGGTCCTACGAGCAGTACTTC.

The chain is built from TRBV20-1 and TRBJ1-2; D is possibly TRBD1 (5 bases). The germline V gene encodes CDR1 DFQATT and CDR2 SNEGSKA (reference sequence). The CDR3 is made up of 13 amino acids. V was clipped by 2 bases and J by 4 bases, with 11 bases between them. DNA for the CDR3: TGCAGTGCTAGAAGCCGGGACCCCTATGGCTACACCTTC. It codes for CSARSRDPYGYTF.

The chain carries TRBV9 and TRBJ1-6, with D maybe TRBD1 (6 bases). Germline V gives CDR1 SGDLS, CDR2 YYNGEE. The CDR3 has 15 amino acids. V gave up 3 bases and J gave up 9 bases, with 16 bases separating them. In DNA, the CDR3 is TGTGCCAGCAGCGCCTCTCGGGACACCTTTTCACCCCTCCACTTT. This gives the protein CASSASRDTFSPLHF. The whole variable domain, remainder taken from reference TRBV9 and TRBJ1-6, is DSGVTQTPKHLITATGQRVTLRCSPRSGDLSVYWYQQSLDQGLQFLIQYYNGEERAKGNILERFSAQQFPDLHSELNLSSLELGDSALYFCASSASRDTFSPLHFGNGTRLTVT.

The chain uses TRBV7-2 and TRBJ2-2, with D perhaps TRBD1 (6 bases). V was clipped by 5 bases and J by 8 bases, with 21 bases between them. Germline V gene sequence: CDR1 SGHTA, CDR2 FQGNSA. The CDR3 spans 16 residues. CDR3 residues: CASSGRLTGSAGELFF. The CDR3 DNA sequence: TGTGCCAGCAGCGGAAGGTTAACAGGGTCGGCTGGGGAGCTGTTTTTT.

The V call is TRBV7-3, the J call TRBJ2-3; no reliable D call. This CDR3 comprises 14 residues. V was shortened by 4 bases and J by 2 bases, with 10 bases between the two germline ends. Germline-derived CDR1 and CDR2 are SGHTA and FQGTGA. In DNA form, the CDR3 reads TGTGCCAGCAGCTCAGCTAATTTCACAGATACGCAGTATTTT. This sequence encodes CASSSANFTDTQYF.

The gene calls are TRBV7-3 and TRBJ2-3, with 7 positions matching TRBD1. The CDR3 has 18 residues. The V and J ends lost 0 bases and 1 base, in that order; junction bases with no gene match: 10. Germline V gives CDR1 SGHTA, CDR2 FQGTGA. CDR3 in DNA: TGTGCCAGCAGCTTAACGCATAGAAGGGGGCTAGGCACAGATACGCAGTATTTT. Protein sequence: CASSLTHRRGLGTDTQYF.

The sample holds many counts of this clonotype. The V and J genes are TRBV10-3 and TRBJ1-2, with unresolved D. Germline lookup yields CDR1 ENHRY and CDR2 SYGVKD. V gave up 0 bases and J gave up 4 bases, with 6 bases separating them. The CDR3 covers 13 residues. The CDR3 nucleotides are TGTGCCATCAGTGAGTCGAGAGGCTATGGCTACACCTTC. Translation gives CAISESRGYGYTF.

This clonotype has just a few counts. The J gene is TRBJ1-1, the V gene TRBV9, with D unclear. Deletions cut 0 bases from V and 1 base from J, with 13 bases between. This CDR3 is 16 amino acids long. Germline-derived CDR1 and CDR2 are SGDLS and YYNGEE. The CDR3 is CASSVATVGKNTEAFF. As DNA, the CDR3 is TGTGCCAGCAGCGTAGCTACGGTTGGAAAGAACACTGAAGCTTTCTTT.

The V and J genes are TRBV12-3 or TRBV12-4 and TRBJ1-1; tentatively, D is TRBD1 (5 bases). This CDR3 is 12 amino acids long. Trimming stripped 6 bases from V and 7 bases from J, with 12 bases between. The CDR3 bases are TGTGCCAGCAGCGGGGAAGACAGTGAAGCTTTCTTT. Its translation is CASSGEDSEAFF.

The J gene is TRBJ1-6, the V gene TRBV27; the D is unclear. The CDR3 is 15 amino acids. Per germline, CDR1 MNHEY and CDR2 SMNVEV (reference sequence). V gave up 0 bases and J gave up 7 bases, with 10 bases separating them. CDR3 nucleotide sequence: TGTGCCAGCAGTTTATCCCGGAGCGGGAATTCACCCCTCCACTTT. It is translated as CASSLSRSGNSPLHF.